These 2 T cell receptor beta chains were all obtained from the same sample, sequenced in a study of technical replicates of blood from a few donors. Method: immunoSEQ multiplex PCR; TCRdb's copy keeps in-frame clones and lacks some. This table holds fewer than 100,000 clones, approximately 90% found once. Sequencing used T cells isolated from PBMCs. The receptors shown here come from a human donor in good health.

This clone was recorded once. The chain recombines TRBV9 with TRBJ1-2; 8 bases are a match to TRBD1. The CDR3 spans 14 residues. Per germline, CDR1 SGDLS and CDR2 YYNGEE. J gave up 4 bases and V 4 bases, and 6 bases lay outside the gene matches. CDR3 nucleotide sequence: TGTGCCAGCAGCTTAGGGGACAGGCCCTATGGCTACACCTTC. Residues: CASSLGDRPYGYTF.

This clone was seen more than once but under ten times. The CDR3 bases are TGTGCCAGCATATCAGGGACAAACACTGAAGCTTTCTTT. Translated, it gives CASISGTNTEAFF. The V and J genes are TRBV28 and TRBJ1-1; possibly TRBD1 for D (6 bases). Trimming left V 7 bases short and J 2 bases short, with 11 bases between. This CDR3 has 13 amino acids. CDR1 and CDR2 from the germline V gene are MDHEN and SYDVKM.